The present T cell receptor beta chain was sequenced within a study of blood T cell repertoires in COVID-19 (dated by TCRdb to 2020 to 2022). About the study as a whole: The collaborator samples originated in the United States, Italy and Spain and spanned the acute and convalescent phases of COVID-19. The prospective study material was composed of cDNA or gDNA derived from T cells, B-cell-depleted T cells, or PBMCs. Deeply sampled blood TCRbeta repertoires from subjects exposed to, actively infected with, or recovered from COVID-19 were included in the dataset. A freely available public database, intended as a resource for researchers studying the immune response to SARS-CoV-2, is where the repertoires were released. Samples came from the ongoing ImmuneRACE study (first 160 participants) plus 1,254 subjects from 6 global collaborators. Nearly every sample came with metadata listing a de-identified subject ID, COVID-19 status, age in years and sex. Where available, HLA class I and class II types were taken from metadata supplied by the sample provider and were not determined by assay-based typing.

As to this clone: No cognate antigen has been identified for it. Per-base qualities were not stored, and no clone one base away is much larger.

General study outcomes and caveats: How much clinical and demographic metadata was included differed by source and by participant, and the metadata was provided uncurated.

The immunoSEQ Assay, a bias-controlled multiplex PCR, was used to amplify TCRbeta CDR3 regions from genomic DNA. The paper's processing steps were these. The number of nucleated cells in each sample was estimated by amplification of reference gene primers within the assay. To quantify the absolute abundance of each unique TCRbeta CDR3 rearrangement, sequence reads were collapsed and filtered. For each sample, productive Simpson clonality was calculated as the square root of Simpson's diversity index over productive rearrangements. TCRdb mirrors the immuneACCESS table, restricted to in-frame sequences. Some clones are absent from its copies; in checked studies, under half trace to an unresolved V gene, and the reason for the others is unknown. The D gene and trimming were derived from the DNA, and the V and J assignments and clone size from that table. This sample comprises around 42,000 clones, about 82% of them detected only once. Under 50% of the sample comes from the top ten.

Collaborating institutions collected whole blood in K2EDTA tubes following their own protocols. For TCRbeta analysis, collaborators shipped samples as frozen whole blood, isolated PBMCs, or DNA extracted from either of those sample types. Taken from cysteine to phenylalanine, the CDR3 has 15 residues. Only the CDR3 DNA stays, 45 bases, in frame from base 1. CDR1 MDHEN and CDR2 SYDVKM are derived from the germline V gene. Trimming removed 5 bases from V and 0 bases from J, leaving 12 bases between the germline ends. The chain couples TRBV28 to TRBJ2-3; D gene: possibly TRBD2, on 5 matching bases. The clonotype originates from a man at least 80 years old with active or convalescent COVID-19. Source material: peripheral blood. The CDR3 protein is CASSPEGSSTDTQYF. At the DNA level, the sequence is TGTGCCAGCAGTCCCGAGGGATCAAGCACAGATACGCAGTATTTT. Full variable domain (CDR3 extended with the reference TRBV28 and TRBJ2-3 proteins): DVKVTQSSRYLVKRTGEKVFLECVQDMDHENMFWYRQDPGLGLRLIYFSYDVKMKEKGDIPEGYSVSREKKERFSLILESASTNQTSMYLCASSPEGSSTDTQYFGPGTRLTVL.